The next 30 T cell receptor beta chains were all read from a single sample in a study of blood T cell repertoires in COVID-19. TCRdb's table, derived via immunoSEQ multiplex PCR, lists solely in-frame clones and lacks some. The repertoire has around 100,000 clones, roughly nine tenths of them found once; the top ten carry less than 40%. The source material was peripheral blood. All receptors derive from an elderly woman with acute or convalescent COVID-19.

The chain has TRBV28 and TRBJ1-5, with a possible D match to TRBD1 (5 bases). The ends were cut back, 5 bases at V and 0 bases at J, with 20 bases in the middle. Germline V gene data show CDR1 as MDHEN and CDR2 as SYDVKM. This CDR3 spans 18 amino acids. CDR3: CASSPRYLRQPSNQPQHF. CDR3 in DNA: TGTGCCAGCAGTCCTCGCTACTTACGACAGCCTAGCAATCAGCCCCAGCATTTT. The full variable domain, its missing parts supplied by reference TRBV28 and TRBJ1-5, is DVKVTQSSRYLVKRTGEKVFLECVQDMDHENMFWYRQDPGLGLRLIYFSYDVKMKEKGDIPEGYSVSREKKERFSLILESASTNQTSMYLCASSPRYLRQPSNQPQHFGDGTRLSIL.

This chain's CDR3 is CASSLGSSGGKETQYF. CDR3 sequence (DNA): TGCGCCAGCAGCTTGGGGTCTAGCGGGGGGAAAGAGACCCAGTACTTC. The chain carries TRBV5-1 and TRBJ2-5; 11 bases are shared with TRBD2. V gave up 0 bases and J gave up 3 bases; unmatched junction bases: 4. Germline V CDR1 and CDR2: SGHRS, YFSETQ. This CDR3 has 16 residues. The full variable domain, completed using reference TRBV5-1 and TRBJ2-5, is KAGVTQTPRYLIKTRGQQVTLSCSPISGHRSVSWYQQTPGQGLQFLFEYFSETQRNKGNFPGRFSGRQFSNSRSEMNVSTLELGDSALYLCASSLGSSGGKETQYFGPGTRLLVL.

This clone was picked up one time. The V gene is TRBV5-1, the J gene TRBJ2-3, with 8 nucleotides matching TRBD1. The J segment lost 0 bases and the V segment lost 2 bases, leaving 2 bases of the junction unmatched. The germline V gene encodes CDR1 SGHRS and CDR2 YFSETQ. This CDR3 has 15 amino acids. Here the CDR3 DNA reads TGCGCCAGCAGCTTTCAGGGGGCAAGCACAGATACGCAGTATTTT. Translation: CASSFQGASTDTQYF.

This clone turned up a few times. J is TRBJ1-3 and V is TRBV10-3; 7 bases align to TRBD1. CDR1 and CDR2 from the germline V gene are ENHRY and SYGVKD. V dropped 9 bases and J dropped 2; count of bases not matched to a gene: 7. This CDR3 is built from 14 residues. CDR3 in DNA: TGTGCCATGAACCAGGGGGACGCTGGAAACACCATATATTTT. It yields the protein CAMNQGDAGNTIYF.

The rearrangement links TRBV10-3 to TRBJ2-1; D uncertain. Trimming took 10 bases from V and 0 from J, leaving 10 bases between them. This CDR3 is 13 amino acids long. Per germline, CDR1 ENHRY and CDR2 SYGVKD. The CDR3 DNA is TGTGCCACGCAGGTGAGCTCCTACAATGAGCAGTTCTTC. Translated, it gives CATQVSSYNEQFF.

J is TRBJ1-5 and V is TRBV5-6, with a possible D match to TRBD1 (6 bases). Germline assignment: CDR1 SGHDT and CDR2 YYEEEE. Trimming pared 0 bases from V and 4 bases from J, leaving 17 bases between. The CDR3 consists of 17 residues. The CDR3 DNA sequence: TGTGCCAGCAGCTTGGGGAAACAGGGTTTCGTGAATCAGCCCCAGCATTTT. Protein sequence: CASSLGKQGFVNQPQHF.

The V call is TRBV6-5, the J call TRBJ2-7; 10 positions agree with TRBD2. V shed 5 bases, J shed 2 bases, and the junction held 6 bases outside the gene matches. CDR3 length: 15 residues. Germline lookup yields CDR1 MNHEY and CDR2 SVGAGI. The CDR3 sequence is CASSTPSGGAYEQYF. DNA for the CDR3: TGTGCCAGCAGTACCCCAAGCGGGGGGGCCTACGAGCAGTACTTC.

The chain couples TRBV7-2 to TRBJ1-2; D is undetermined. The V gene's germline CDR1 is SGHTA and CDR2 FQGNSA. This CDR3 spans 14 amino acids. V lost 1 base and J lost 4, with 10 bases in between. Here the CDR3 DNA reads TGTGCCAGCAGCTTAGAACCGGAGATCTATGGCTACACCTTC. Amino acids: CASSLEPEIYGYTF.

The V and J genes are TRBV7-2 and TRBJ2-7, with TRBD1 identical over 7 bases. The CDR3 consists of 15 residues. With 1 base clipped from V and 1 base from J, the junction kept 4 bases outside the gene matches. From germline, CDR1 is SGHTA and CDR2 FQGNSA. For the CDR3, the DNA is TGTGCCAGCAGCTTAGTCAGGGGGAATTCCTACGAGCAGTACTTC. Its protein is CASSLVRGNSYEQYF.

The chain couples TRBV2 to TRBJ2-7; TRBD1 is a possible D gene (5 bases). In germline, CDR1 is SNHLY, CDR2 FYNNEI. The germline V and J ends were trimmed by 8 bases and 5 bases, with 13 bases remaining between them. CDR3 length: 12 residues. CDR3 region: CASASQGDEQYF. In nucleotides, the CDR3 is TGTGCCAGCGCGAGTCAAGGGGACGAGCAGTACTTC.

This chain uses TRBV5-1 with TRBJ2-2; TRBD1 matches at 7 bases. V was clipped by 0 bases and J by 6 bases; unmatched bases: 2. This CDR3 has 14 amino acids. Germline loops: CDR1 SGHRS, CDR2 YFSETQ. The CDR3 sequence is CASSLAGGAGELFF. The CDR3 DNA sequence: TGCGCCAGCAGCTTGGCAGGGGGTGCCGGGGAGCTGTTTTTT.

This sequence joins TRBV6-6 and TRBJ1-1, with a weak D call TRBD1 (5 bases). The length of the CDR3 is 14 residues. Deletions cut 2 bases from V and 2 bases from J, with 9 bases between. Germline CDR1 reads MNHNY; CDR2 reads SVGAGI (reference sequence). This CDR3 reads CASSYRGLNTEAFF. The CDR3, as DNA: TGTGCCAGCAGTTACCGGGGGTTAAACACTGAAGCTTTCTTT.

The CDR3: CASSSAKGYNEQFF. The CDR3 bases are TGTGCCAGTAGTAGTGCAAAGGGGTACAATGAGCAGTTCTTC. The chain has TRBV19 and TRBJ2-1; D perhaps matches TRBD1 (5 bases). Trimming pared 4 bases from V and 4 bases from J, leaving 11 bases between. Germline V gene lookup returns CDR1 LNHDA and CDR2 SQIVND (reference sequence). The CDR3 has 14 amino acids.

The chain uses TRBV5-5 and TRBJ2-7; D may be TRBD1 (6 bases). V lost 4 bases to trimming and J lost 0 bases, with 11 bases between them. The CDR3 has 14 amino acids. The germline V gene encodes CDR1 SGHKS and CDR2 YYEKEE (reference sequence). The CDR3 nucleotides are TGTGCCAGCAGCCTATGGACAGTCTCCTACGAGCAGTACTTC. Protein product: CASSLWTVSYEQYF.

The rearrangement uses TRBV7-8 and TRBJ2-7, with 8 bases fitting TRBD1. The CDR3 spans 15 residues. Trimming at V came to 2 bases and at J to 3 bases, leaving 6 bases not matched to a gene. In germline, CDR1 is SGHVS, CDR2 FQNEAQ. The CDR3 DNA sequence: TGTGCCAGCAGCTTACTGGGACAGGACAACTACGAGCAGTACTTC. It specifies CASSLLGQDNYEQYF.

The chain is built from TRBV5-1 and TRBJ2-3; possibly TRBD1 for D (6 bases). This CDR3 comprises 15 residues. Trimming cost V 1 base and J 0 bases, with 9 bases left between them. From germline, CDR1 is SGHRS and CDR2 YFSETQ. CDR3 amino acids: CASSLRTDSTDTQYF. The CDR3 DNA sequence: TGCGCCAGCAGCTTGCGGACAGACAGCACAGATACGCAGTATTTT.

CDR3 sequence: CASSRDPGETQYF. CDR3 in DNA: TGCGCCAGCAGCCGTGACCCAGGAGAGACCCAGTACTTC. The chain uses TRBV5-1 and TRBJ2-5; the D is unclear. CDR3 length: 13 amino acids. Germline V CDR1 and CDR2: SGHRS, YFSETQ. Trimming stripped 4 bases from V and 4 bases from J, with 11 bases between.

The count of this clone is one. The chain joins TRBV2 to TRBJ2-3; 10 bases fit TRBD1. After removal of 6 bases from V and 1 base from J, the junction contained 4 bases not matched to a gene. The length of the CDR3 is 15 residues. CDR1 is SNHLY and CDR2 is FYNNEI in the germline V gene. CDR3 bases: TGTGCCAGCAGAAGCGGGACAGGGGGCACAGATACGCAGTATTTT. As protein: CASRSGTGGTDTQYF. The entire variable domain, with the rest obtained from reference TRBV2 and TRBJ2-3, is as follows: EPEVTQTPSHQVTQMGQEVILRCVPISNHLYFYWYRQILGQKVEFLVSFYNNEISEKSEIFDDQFSVERPDGSNFTLKIRSTKLEDSAMYFCASRSGTGGTDTQYFGPGTRLTVL.

The chain's CDR3 is CASSLSAGTDTQYF. Written as DNA, the CDR3 is TGTGCCAGCAGCTTATCCGCGGGCACAGATACGCAGTATTTT. The V call is TRBV7-2, the J call TRBJ2-3; no clear D. The CDR3 is made up of 14 amino acids. V lost 2 bases and J lost 1, with 7 bases in between. Germline V CDR1 and CDR2: SGHTA, FQGNSA.

The V gene is TRBV28, the J gene TRBJ1-1; D possibly corresponds to TRBD1 (5 bases). V shed 4 bases and J shed 5 bases, with 23 bases lying between them. The CDR3 loop spans 17 amino acids. The germline gives CDR1 MDHEN, CDR2 SYDVKM. CDR3 nucleotides: TGTGCCAGCAGTTGGACCCCCCAGGGAACCGTGGGGACTGAAGCTTTCTTT. Its protein is CASSWTPQGTVGTEAFF.

V usage is TRBV4-1 and J usage is TRBJ1-6, with D possibly being TRBD1 (5 bases). The CDR3 has 17 amino acids. CDR1 is MGHRA and CDR2 is YSYEKL in the germline V gene. Trimming cost V 4 bases and J 0 bases, with 13 bases left between them. In nucleotides, the CDR3 is TGCGCCAGCAGCCCTGCGTGGGGGGGCTCCTATAATTCACCCCTCCACTTT. This sequence encodes CASSPAWGGSYNSPLHF.

The chain is built from TRBV7-9 and TRBJ1-1, with D perhaps matching TRBD1 (5 bases). The CDR3 consists of 17 residues. Germline V lookup: CDR1 SEHNR, CDR2 FQNEAQ (reference sequence). V shed 5 bases and J shed 3 bases, with 22 bases lying between them. This chain's CDR3 is CASSHMKGAATYTEAFF. The CDR3 DNA sequence: TGTGCCAGCAGCCATATGAAAGGGGCCGCGACGTACACTGAAGCTTTCTTT.

The chain recombines TRBV19 with TRBJ2-2; TRBD2 might be the D (5 bases). Germline assignment: CDR1 LNHDA and CDR2 SQIVND (reference sequence). V lost 6 bases and J 1 base, leaving 6 bases between the germline ends. CDR3 length: 13 residues. Written as DNA, the CDR3 is TGTGCCAGTAGACTAGGGAACACCGGGGAGCTGTTTTTT. It is translated as CASRLGNTGELFF.

The rearrangement uses TRBV7-9 and TRBJ1-3; no firm D call. The germline gives CDR1 SEHNR, CDR2 FQNEAQ (reference sequence). The CDR3 spans 18 residues. V gave up 1 base and J gave up 0 bases, with 16 bases separating them. The CDR3 bases are TGTGCCAGCAGCTTAGATGGCGGTACTCTTTACTCTGGAAACACCATATATTTT. Its protein product is CASSLDGGTLYSGNTIYF.

The chain joins TRBV7-2 to TRBJ1-5; D is unresolved. The germline V and J ends were trimmed by 1 base and 0 bases, with 4 bases remaining between them. The CDR3 contains 14 residues. Germline V gives CDR1 SGHTA, CDR2 FQGNSA. The CDR3 region has the DNA TGTGCCAGCAGCTTAGGACATAGCAATCAGCCCCAGCATTTT. Protein: CASSLGHSNQPQHF.

This chain uses TRBV6-5 with TRBJ2-7; TRBD1 aligns across 7 bases. V shed 2 bases and J 4 bases; nucleotides not matched to a gene: 2. The CDR3 is made up of 13 amino acids. Per the germline V gene, CDR1 is MNHEY and CDR2 is SVGAGI. The CDR3 region has the DNA TGTGCCAGCAGTTACGAACAGGGGTACGAGCAGTACTTC. Its translation is CASSYEQGYEQYF.

The gene calls are TRBV6-5 and TRBJ2-7, with D maybe TRBD2 (5 bases). The V and J ends lost 0 bases and 5 bases respectively, with 14 bases between them. Germline CDR1 is MNHEY and CDR2 is SVGAGI. The length of the CDR3 is 15 residues. The CDR3 loop reads CASSYSTWELNEQYF. CDR3 nucleotides: TGTGCCAGCAGTTACTCCACTTGGGAGTTAAACGAGCAGTACTTC.

The chain couples TRBV24-1 to TRBJ2-2; 11 nucleotides line up with TRBD1. Germline lookup yields CDR1 KGHDR and CDR2 SFDVKD. This CDR3 has 16 amino acids. The V gene end was trimmed by 4 bases and the J gene end by 3 bases; junction bases not matched to a gene: 3. The CDR3 region is CATSDWDRGDTGELFF. The CDR3 nucleotides are TGTGCCACCAGTGACTGGGACAGGGGGGACACCGGGGAGCTGTTTTTT.

The chain combines TRBV6-2 or TRBV6-3 with TRBJ2-3; TRBD2 matches 13 bases. Trimming at V came to 4 bases and at J to 8 bases, leaving 12 bases not matched to a gene. The germline V gene has CDR1 MNHEY and CDR2 SVGEGT. The CDR3 length is 17 residues. CDR3 bases: TGTGCCAGCAGTTCCCGTTTACTAGCGGGGGGGCCTGGTACGCAGTATTTT. As protein: CASSSRLLAGGPGTQYF.

J is TRBJ2-2 and V is TRBV19; maybe TRBD1 (5 bases). The length of the CDR3 is 13 residues. The germline V and J ends were trimmed by 5 bases and 5 bases, with 9 bases remaining between them. Germline CDR1 is LNHDA and CDR2 is SQIVND (reference sequence). The CDR3 DNA sequence: TGTGCCAGTAGTGAGCAGGGAACCGGGGAGCTGTTTTTT. This codes for CASSEQGTGELFF.